This T cell receptor (beta chain) was profiled in a study of blood T cell repertoires in COVID-19. Background on the study: The study drew acute and convalescent COVID-19 samples from the United States, Italy and Spain. Sample material is recorded as cDNA or gDNA derived from T cells, B-cell-depleted T cells, or PBMCs.

In the study's own analysis: Counts of nucleated cells, estimated from reference gene primer amplification, were obtained. The data were produced by immunoSEQ multiplex PCR, yet TCRdb's version contains in-frame clones alone and is incomplete. The V and J calls and clone size come from that table; D and trimming were worked out from the DNA. In the table there are over 600,000 clones, around 89% of which are singletons. Germline trimming cut 3 bases from V and 7 bases from J; bases unmatched to any gene: 9. The length of the CDR3 is 15 residues. Germline lookup yields CDR1 MGHRA and CDR2 YSYEKL. The chain uses TRBV4-1 and TRBJ1-2, with 9 bases aligning to TRBD1. What was sequenced was peripheral blood. This receptor was obtained from a woman under 30 with acute or convalescent COVID-19. The CDR3 is CASSHRMTTGGGYTF. CDR3 nucleotides: TGCGCCAGCAGCCATCGCATGACGACAGGGGGTGGCTACACCTTC.